This T cell receptor beta chain was sequenced in a study of OX40 agonist ivuxolimab in advanced cancers. Study details: In this trial design, patients received ivuxolimab intravenously at 0.01 to 10 mg/kg every 2 weeks.

TCRdb's table, derived via immunoSEQ multiplex PCR, lists solely in-frame clones and lacks some. The data show roughly 36,000 clones, over 80% seen once. Blood specimens came from baseline, cycle 4 day 1, and cycle 7 day 1. This clone has only one observation. Germline V gene data show CDR1 as SGDLS and CDR2 as YYNGEE. The germline V and J ends were trimmed by 4 bases and 4 bases, with 8 bases remaining between them. This CDR3 has 13 amino acids. The clonotype was recovered from an adult with an advanced solid tumor such as melanoma, head and neck, liver or kidney cancer. Source: CD4+ or CD8+ T cells sorted from blood, taken in a trial of the OX40 agonist ivuxolimab. The V gene is TRBV9, the J gene TRBJ2-2; D remains ambiguous. The CDR3 DNA sequence: TGTGCCAGCAGCCCCAGGTCCACCGGGGAGCTGTTTTTT. Protein sequence: CASSPRSTGELFF. Full variable domain (missing parts from reference TRBV9 and TRBJ2-2): DSGVTQTPKHLITATGQRVTLRCSPRSGDLSVYWYQQSLDQGLQFLIQYYNGEERAKGNILERFSAQQFPDLHSELNLSSLELGDSALYFCASSPRSTGELFFGEGSRLTVL.